This TCR beta chain was recovered during a study of glioma-infiltrating T cells after dendritic cell vaccination. Assay: immunoSEQ multiplex PCR; the TCRdb copy retains only in-frame clones and omits some. The data hold around 96,000 clones, with 75% to 85% observed a single time. The germline gives CDR1 MNHNS, CDR2 SASEGT. This CDR3 is 13 amino acids long. As regards this clone: Its ends do not fully match the called genes, so a read error is possible.

The chain uses TRBV6-1 and TRBJ1-2; D gene uncertain. The sample consisted of blood, taken before dendritic cell vaccination. This TCR was recovered from a human donor with glioblastoma. The CDR3 loop is CASSEAMSYSYTF. The CDR3 coding sequence is TGTGCCAGCAGTGAAGCCATGTCCTATAGCTACACCTTC.